Presented here are 27 T cell receptor beta chains from one specimen sequenced in a study of cytomegalovirus exposure and HLA in healthy donors. Amplification used 60 Vbeta primers and 13 Jbeta primers. TCRdb's table, derived via immunoSEQ multiplex PCR, lists solely in-frame clones and lacks some. Of 150,000 or so clones in the sample, roughly 80% were seen once. The sequencing sample was made of PBMCs. The receptors come from a middle-aged woman in good health and CMV-seropositive.

The chain employs TRBV5-1 and TRBJ2-7; no clear D gene. Germline lookup yields CDR1 SGHRS and CDR2 YFSETQ. This CDR3 is built from 14 residues. Trimming pared 0 bases from V and 2 bases from J, leaving 9 bases between. As DNA, the CDR3 is TGCGCCAGCAGCTTGGCCTCAGGCCCCTACGAGCAGTACTTC. Translating it yields CASSLASGPYEQYF.

V is TRBV30 and J is TRBJ2-5, with 8 bases fitting TRBD2. This CDR3 region has 13 residues. Germline lookup yields CDR1 GTSNPN and CDR2 SVGIG (reference sequence). J gave up 5 bases and V 3 bases, and 5 bases lay outside the gene matches. This chain's CDR3 is CAWSGGAAETQYF. CDR3 bases: TGTGCCTGGAGCGGGGGGGCCGCTGAGACCCAGTACTTC.

This chain links TRBV5-4 with TRBJ1-2, with D hard to call. The CDR3 covers 11 residues. The V end was cut by 3 bases, the J end by 7 bases, with 7 bases between. The germline V gene encodes CDR1 SGHNT and CDR2 YYREEE (reference sequence). The CDR3 region is CASSSLCGYTF. Written as DNA, the CDR3 is TGTGCCAGCAGCTCTCTTTGTGGCTACACCTTC.

V usage is TRBV28 and J usage is TRBJ2-5; 11 bases are a match to TRBD2. CDR1 and CDR2 (germline): MDHEN, SYDVKM. V was pared by 5 bases and J by 4 bases, with 9 bases of the junction left unmatched. The CDR3 covers 16 residues. CDR3 nucleotide sequence: TGTGCCAGCAGTACCCGACTAGCGGGGAGGCGAGAGACCCAGTACTTC. It codes for CASSTRLAGRRETQYF.

This clone occurred once. The V gene is TRBV9, the J gene TRBJ2-1; 15 nucleotides align to TRBD2. V gave up 4 bases and J gave up 7 bases; unmatched junction bases: 9. The CDR3 consists of 17 residues. Looked up from germline, CDR1 is SGDLS and CDR2 is YYNGEE. The CDR3 DNA sequence: TGTGCCAGCAGCCCTGGGACTAGCGGGGGGCAAGTTAATGAGCAGTTCTTC. Translating gives CASSPGTSGGQVNEQFF.

The chain has TRBV28 and TRBJ1-4; unclear D gene. V shed 8 bases and J shed 2 bases, with 12 bases lying between them. CDR1 is MDHEN, CDR2 SYDVKM, per germline. The CDR3 loop spans 14 amino acids. CDR3 in amino acids: CASRVGVTNEKLFF. The CDR3 coding sequence is TGTGCCAGCCGCGTCGGGGTGACTAATGAAAAACTGTTTTTT.

The chain links TRBV30 to TRBJ1-5, with D perhaps matching TRBD1 (5 bases). The germline V gene has CDR1 GTSNPN and CDR2 SVGIG (reference sequence). This CDR3 spans 13 amino acids. CDR3 region: CAARLTVNQPQHF. CDR3 DNA: TGTGCGGCGCGTCTGACAGTAAATCAGCCCCAGCATTTT.

The CDR3 sequence is CASSWTSGDGYTF. The CDR3 DNA follows: TGCGCCAGCAGCTGGACCTCGGGGGATGGCTACACCTTC. This rearrangement joins TRBV5-1 to TRBJ1-2; D may be TRBD1 (5 bases). The V gene lost 3 bases and the J gene lost 6 bases, with 12 bases spanning the gap. The V gene's germline CDR1 is SGHRS and CDR2 YFSETQ. The CDR3 totals 13 residues.

The chain carries TRBV9 and TRBJ2-7; D might be TRBD1 (5 bases). This CDR3 contains 14 residues. The ends were cut back, 1 base at V and 2 bases at J, with 10 bases in the middle. Germline values: CDR1 SGDLS, CDR2 YYNGEE. In DNA form, the CDR3 reads TGTGCCAGCAGCGTACTAGGGGATGCCTACGAGCAGTACTTC. Amino acid sequence: CASSVLGDAYEQYF.

The rearrangement joins TRBV7-2 to TRBJ2-5; D uncertain. The V and J ends lost 6 bases and 2 bases respectively, with 4 bases between them. The CDR3 extends over 11 amino acids. Germline loops: CDR1 SGHTA, CDR2 FQGNSA. The CDR3 DNA is TGTGCCAGCAGGACTCAAGAGACCCAGTACTTC. It is translated as CASRTQETQYF. The full variable domain, in which reference TRBV7-2 and TRBJ2-5 provide the parts outside the CDR3, is GAGVSQSPSNKVTEKGKDVELRCDPISGHTALYWYRQSLGQGLEFLIYFQGNSAPDKSGLPSDRFSAERTGGSVSTLTIQRTQQEDSAVYLCASRTQETQYFGPGTRLLVL.

The genes are TRBV5-5 and TRBJ2-2, with D possibly matching TRBD2 (7 bases). Trimming stripped 1 base from V and 6 bases from J, with 19 bases between. The CDR3 totals 17 residues. Germline CDR1 SGHKS, CDR2 YYEKEE (reference sequence). The CDR3 region has the DNA TGTGCCAGCAGCTTGATCCCACTGGGGGGGGGCCCCGGGGAGCTGTTTTTT. Translated: CASSLIPLGGGPGELFF.

V gene TRBV19 combines with J gene TRBJ1-6, with a possible D match to TRBD1 (6 bases). The CDR3 spans 15 residues. The V and J ends lost 5 bases and 10 bases respectively, with 18 bases between them. Germline V gene data show CDR1 as LNHDA and CDR2 as SQIVND (reference sequence). CDR3 sequence: CASSVGGHVDSPLHF. In nucleotides, the CDR3 is TGTGCCAGTAGTGTAGGGGGACATGTGGACTCACCCCTCCACTTT.

The rearrangement links TRBV28 to TRBJ1-3, with 7 bases matching TRBD1. The V segment lost 6 bases and the J segment 2 bases; nucleotides outside the gene matches: 10. Per the germline V gene, CDR1 is MDHEN and CDR2 is SYDVKM. This CDR3 contains 16 residues. The CDR3 loop reads CASRAGTVWTGNTIYF. In DNA form, the CDR3 reads TGTGCCAGCAGGGCCGGGACAGTGTGGACTGGAAACACCATATATTTT. The variable domain in full, completed from reference TRBV28 and TRBJ1-3, reads DVKVTQSSRYLVKRTGEKVFLECVQDMDHENMFWYRQDPGLGLRLIYFSYDVKMKEKGDIPEGYSVSREKKERFSLILESASTNQTSMYLCASRAGTVWTGNTIYFGEGSWLTVV.

The J gene is TRBJ2-7, the V gene TRBV4-2, with 7 positions matching TRBD2. Germline loops: CDR1 LGHNA, CDR2 YNFKEQ. This CDR3 region has 16 residues. With 0 bases clipped from V and 2 bases from J, the junction kept 7 bases outside the gene matches. The CDR3 protein is CASSQDSSGYTYEQYF. The CDR3, as DNA: TGTGCCAGCAGCCAAGATTCTAGCGGATACACCTACGAGCAGTACTTC.

The CDR3 protein is CTSSHHLGWGQDEAFF. The CDR3 nucleotides read TGCACCAGCAGCCACCACCTCGGGTGGGGCCAGGATGAAGCTTTCTTT. This chain joins TRBV1 and TRBJ1-1; TRBD1 was called by the table and not checked on the DNA. TRBV1 is given as a pseudogene. This CDR3 has 16 residues.

This rearrangement joins TRBV9 to TRBJ2-1; 8 bases agree with TRBD1. Germline-derived CDR1 and CDR2 are SGDLS and YYNGEE. The CDR3 is 18 residues long. V was pared by 3 bases and J by 7 bases, with 18 bases of the junction left unmatched. The chain's CDR3 is CASSADLSGGYSWNEQFF. The CDR3 bases are TGTGCCAGCAGCGCGGACCTCTCAGGGGGCTATTCATGGAATGAGCAGTTCTTC.

The CDR3 DNA reads TGTGCCAGCAGCTTTGGTTCGGCGGCCTCCTACGAGCAGTACTTC. This encodes CASSFGSAASYEQYF. The chain joins TRBV11-2 to TRBJ2-5; no firm D call. Judging by the DNA end, TRBJ2-7 fits better; the J call may be wrong. Looked up from germline, CDR1 is SGHAT and CDR2 is FQNNGV. CDR3 length equals 15 residues.

This sequence joins TRBV18 and TRBJ2-1, with D possibly TRBD2 on 5 matching bases. V lost 0 bases to trimming and J lost 8 bases, with 17 bases between them. The CDR3 sequence is 16 residues long. CDR1 and CDR2 (germline): KGHSH, LQKENI. In DNA form, the CDR3 reads TGTGCCAGCTCACCACCGATTGGACTGGGTCACGATGAGCAGTTCTTC. It codes for CASSPPIGLGHDEQFF.

The chain couples TRBV7-9 to TRBJ1-1; the D is unclear. Trimming took 5 bases from V and 1 from J, leaving 14 bases between them. CDR1 and CDR2 (germline): SEHNR, FQNEAQ (reference sequence). This CDR3 is 15 amino acids long. The CDR3 sequence is CASSPNLRENTEAFF. CDR3 DNA sequence: TGTGCCAGCAGCCCTAACCTGAGGGAGAACACTGAAGCTTTCTTT. Full variable domain (rest looked up from reference TRBV7-9 and TRBJ1-1): DTGVSQNPRHKITKRGQNVTFRCDPISEHNRLYWYRQTLGQGPEFLTYFQNEAQLEKSRLLSDRFSAERPKGSFSTLEIQRTEQGDSAMYLCASSPNLRENTEAFFGQGTRLTVV.

This clone appeared once. The V call is TRBV5-1, the J call TRBJ1-6; 10 bases map to TRBD1. V lost 4 bases, J lost 9 bases, and 4 bases stayed unmatched. This CDR3 contains 14 residues. Germline values: CDR1 SGHRS, CDR2 YFSETQ. The chain's CDR3 is CASSVGQGFSPLHF. As DNA, the CDR3 is TGCGCCAGCAGCGTGGGACAGGGGTTTTCACCCCTCCACTTT. Full variable domain (rest looked up from reference TRBV5-1 and TRBJ1-6): KAGVTQTPRYLIKTRGQQVTLSCSPISGHRSVSWYQQTPGQGLQFLFEYFSETQRNKGNFPGRFSGRQFSNSRSEMNVSTLELGDSALYLCASSVGQGFSPLHFGNGTRLTVT.

This clone was seen only once. The rearrangement links TRBV5-4 to TRBJ2-1; 7 bases are a match to TRBD2. Germline V gives CDR1 SGHNT, CDR2 YYREEE (reference sequence). Trimming at V came to 4 bases and at J to 9 bases, leaving 10 bases not matched to a gene. The CDR3 totals 14 residues. The CDR3 loop is CASSPPGEGREQFF. In DNA form, the CDR3 reads TGTGCCAGCAGCCCACCTGGGGAGGGGCGTGAGCAGTTCTTC.

This chain connects TRBV6-5 to TRBJ1-1, with a possible D match to TRBD1 (5 bases). CDR1 is MNHEY and CDR2 is SVGAGI in the germline V gene. The CDR3 runs to 13 residues. Trimming stripped 6 bases from V and 0 bases from J, with 8 bases between. The CDR3 DNA reads as TGTGCCAGCAGCCCGACAGTGAACACTGAAGCTTTCTTT. Protein sequence: CASSPTVNTEAFF.

The gene calls are TRBV25-1 and TRBJ1-3; 8 bases map to TRBD1. This CDR3 spans 16 amino acids. Trimming at V came to 4 bases and at J to 2 bases, leaving 7 bases not matched to a gene. Germline assignment: CDR1 MGHDK and CDR2 SYGVNS. The CDR3 loop reads CASSGDRKATGNTIYF. CDR3 nucleotides: TGTGCCAGCAGTGGGGACAGGAAAGCAACTGGAAACACCATATATTTT.

The chain combines TRBV19 with TRBJ1-5; no clear D. The CDR3 is 17 amino acids. Trimming removed 11 bases from V and 2 bases from J, with 25 bases in between. Germline assignment: CDR1 LNHDA and CDR2 SQIVND (reference sequence). The CDR3 nucleotides read TGTGCCTTAGGCGGGGAGGGCGCGGACGTAGGCAATCAGCCCCAGCATTTT. It is translated as CALGGEGADVGNQPQHF.

The chain recombines TRBV5-1 with TRBJ1-1; 10 nucleotides align to TRBD1. The J segment lost 1 base and the V segment lost 7 bases, leaving 4 bases of the junction unmatched. The CDR3 runs 14 residues. Germline loops: CDR1 SGHRS, CDR2 YFSETQ. For the CDR3, the DNA is TGCGCCAGCGGACAGGGGGATTCGAACACTGAAGCTTTCTTT. The encoded protein is CASGQGDSNTEAFF.

The CDR3 DNA follows: TGTGCCAGCAGCTTAGCTCAGGGGGGAGACGAAAAACTGTTTTTT. Encoded protein: CASSLAQGGDEKLFF. The chain links TRBV7-9 to TRBJ1-4, with TRBD1 matching over 7 bases. This CDR3 is 15 amino acids long. The germline CDR1 and CDR2 sequences are SEHNR and FQNEAQ (reference sequence). With V trimmed by 0 bases and J by 8 bases, 6 bases remained unmatched. Full variable domain (missing parts from reference TRBV7-9 and TRBJ1-4): DTGVSQNPRHKITKRGQNVTFRCDPISEHNRLYWYRQTLGQGPEFLTYFQNEAQLEKSRLLSDRFSAERPKGSFSTLEIQRTEQGDSAMYLCASSLAQGGDEKLFFGSGTQLSVL.

V is TRBV5-6 and J is TRBJ1-2; D not certain. V was pared by 0 bases and J by 7 bases, with 7 bases between. The CDR3 loop spans 12 amino acids. The germline V gene has CDR1 SGHDT and CDR2 YYEEEE. The CDR3 spells CASSLGRSGYTF. DNA of the CDR3: TGTGCCAGCAGCTTGGGTCGGTCTGGCTACACCTTC.